This TCR beta chain was sequenced in a study of blood T cell repertoires in COVID-19. Study details: Italy, Spain and the United States were the sources of the convalescent and acute COVID-19 samples. The analysed material was cDNA or gDNA that came from T cells, B-cell-depleted T cells, or PBMCs.

V dropped 1 base and J dropped 6 bases, with 9 bases sitting between them. This CDR3 spans 13 amino acids. Germline V gene data show CDR1 as MNHEY and CDR2 as SMNVEV (reference sequence). In the original analysis: Researchers report that nucleated cell counts were estimated from reference gene primer amplification. The table came from immunoSEQ multiplex PCR; TCRdb's copy has only in-frame clones and leaves some out. The DNA was the basis for D and trimming; V, J and clone size are from that table. Of over 300,000 clones listed, around 91% are singletons. The chain employs TRBV27 and TRBJ1-1, with D unclear. The sequence came from a young man with active or convalescent COVID-19. The specimen sequenced was peripheral blood. The DNA of the CDR3 is TGTGCCAGCAGTTTATGGGCAGGCGCTGAAGCTTTCTTT. This encodes CASSLWAGAEAFF.